This T cell receptor beta chain was profiled in a study of cytomegalovirus exposure and HLA in healthy donors. Whole-study results and caveats: Previously analyzed data showed that most TCR beta V segments were productive at a frequency of about 87% or about 30%.

As regards this clone: As yet, its antigen is unknown.

Germline lookup yields CDR1 MNHEY and CDR2 SVGAGI. This CDR3 has 16 residues. Trimming removed 0 bases at V and 0 bases at J, with 8 bases between. The primer mix had 60 Vbeta and 13 Jbeta primers. TCRdb's table, derived via immunoSEQ multiplex PCR, lists solely in-frame clones and lacks some. Recorded here are about 200,000 clones; the top ten clones represent around 1.1%. The gene calls are TRBV6-5 and TRBJ2-2, with a tentative D call TRBD2 (5 bases). Source material: PBMCs. The receptor's source is a girl aged 2-10 years in good health and CMV-seropositive. The CDR3 spells CASSYSTGTNTGELFF. The CDR3 DNA sequence: TGTGCCAGCAGTTACTCGACGGGGACGAACACCGGGGAGCTGTTTTTT.